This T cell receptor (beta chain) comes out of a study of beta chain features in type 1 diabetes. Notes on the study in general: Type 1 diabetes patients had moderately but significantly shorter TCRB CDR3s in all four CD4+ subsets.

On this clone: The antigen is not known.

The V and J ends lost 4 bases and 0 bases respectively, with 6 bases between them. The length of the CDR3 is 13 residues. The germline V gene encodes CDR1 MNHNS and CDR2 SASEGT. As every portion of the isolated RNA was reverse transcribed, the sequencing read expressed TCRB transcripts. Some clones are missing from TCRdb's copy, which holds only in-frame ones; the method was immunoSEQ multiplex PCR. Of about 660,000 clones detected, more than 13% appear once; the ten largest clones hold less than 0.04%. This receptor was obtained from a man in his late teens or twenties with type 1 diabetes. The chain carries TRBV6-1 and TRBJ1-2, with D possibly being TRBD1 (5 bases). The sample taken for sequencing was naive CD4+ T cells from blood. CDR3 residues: CASSADTNYGYTF. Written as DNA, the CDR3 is TGTGCCAGCAGTGCGGACACTAACTATGGCTACACCTTC.